This entry lists 21 T cell receptor beta chains sequenced from one sample in a study of cytomegalovirus exposure and HLA in healthy donors. Primers included in the PCR were 60 Vbeta and 13 Jbeta primers. The repertoire was sequenced with immunoSEQ multiplex PCR; TCRdb's copy has only in-frame clones and lacks some. Found here are approximately 140,000 clones, around 78% of them singletons; the top ten hold 2.5% to 3%. Sequenced material: PBMCs. These receptors were collected from a male donor in good health and CMV-seronegative.

The CDR3: CASSYGTGSPLHF. CDR3 nucleotides: TGTGCCAGCAGCTACGGGACTGGCTCACCCCTCCACTTT. The chain joins TRBV7-2 to TRBJ1-6, with a tentative D call TRBD1 (5 bases). The length of the CDR3 is 13 residues. V was clipped by 4 bases and J by 10 bases, with 11 bases between them. Germline assignment: CDR1 SGHTA and CDR2 FQGNSA.

The chain couples TRBV5-1 to TRBJ2-3; possible D gene TRBD2, 5 bases. This CDR3 has 17 amino acids. Trimming cost V 0 bases and J 2 bases, with 16 bases left between them. Per germline, CDR1 SGHRS and CDR2 YFSETQ. CDR3 sequence (DNA): TGCGCCAGCAGCTTGGAGTCCCAGAGGGATATCACAGATACGCAGTATTTT. Translated, it gives CASSLESQRDITDTQYF. Together with reference TRBV5-1 and TRBJ2-3, the CDR3 gives the full variable domain: KAGVTQTPRYLIKTRGQQVTLSCSPISGHRSVSWYQQTPGQGLQFLFEYFSETQRNKGNFPGRFSGRQFSNSRSEMNVSTLELGDSALYLCASSLESQRDITDTQYFGPGTRLTVL.

The chain links TRBV10-3 to TRBJ2-3; 12 bases match TRBD2. V was clipped by 10 bases and J by 5 bases; unmatched bases: 7. The germline CDR1 and CDR2 sequences are ENHRY and SYGVKD. The CDR3 covers 14 residues. CDR3 sequence: CATRLAGEVDTQYF. The CDR3 coding sequence is TGTGCCACCAGACTAGCGGGGGAGGTAGATACGCAGTATTTT.

The V and J genes are TRBV30 and TRBJ2-5; 11 positions agree with TRBD2. J was trimmed by 4 bases and V by 2 bases; bases with no gene match: 3. This CDR3 comprises 14 residues. Germline loops: CDR1 GTSNPN, CDR2 SVGIG (reference sequence). CDR3 sequence reads: CAWSNGLAGETQYF. The CDR3 nucleotides read TGTGCCTGGAGTAACGGACTAGCGGGAGAGACCCAGTACTTC.

This sequence joins TRBV28 and TRBJ2-5; no clear D gene. The J call is doubtful: the DNA matches TRBJ2-7 better. CDR1 and CDR2 (germline): MDHEN, SYDVKM. This CDR3 contains 12 residues. In nucleotides, the CDR3 is TGTGCCAGCAGTTCGACAACCGTCGAGCAGTACTTC. As protein: CASSSTTVEQYF.

CDR3 coding DNA: TGTGCCAGCTCAAGACGGACAGGGCATGACGGCACTGAAGCTTTCTTT. Its translation: CASSRRTGHDGTEAFF. The V call is TRBV18, the J call TRBJ1-1; 8 nucleotides align to TRBD1. CDR1 is KGHSH, CDR2 LQKENI, per germline. The CDR3 totals 16 residues. V gave up 5 bases and J gave up 4 bases; unmatched junction bases: 12.

This clone was seen a few times. At the DNA level, this CDR3 is encoded by other sequences in the same sample as well. The chain is built from TRBV5-4 and TRBJ2-7; 9 bases are a match to TRBD1. V shed 1 base and J 5 bases; nucleotides not matched to a gene: 1. This CDR3 is 13 amino acids long. CDR1 and CDR2 (germline): SGHNT, YYREEE (reference sequence). CDR3 DNA sequence: TGTGCCAGCAGCTTGACAGGGGGCGACGAGCAGTACTTC. This encodes CASSLTGGDEQYF.

The sample holds a few counts of this clone. The junction differs from germline at one of its ends, possibly a read error. The gene calls are TRBV2 and TRBJ2-3; TRBD1 matches 9 bases. CDR3 length: 15 residues. CDR1 and CDR2 from the germline V gene are SNHLY and FYNNEI. CDR3 DNA: TGTCCCAGCAGGGGGACAGGGCCTAGCACAGATACGCAGTATTTT. Protein: CPSRGTGPSTDTQYF.

J is TRBJ1-6 and V is TRBV18; maybe TRBD1 (6 bases). V was clipped by 6 bases and J by 5 bases, with 14 bases between them. Germline loops: CDR1 KGHSH, CDR2 LQKENI. The CDR3 covers 15 residues. In DNA form, the CDR3 reads TGTGCCAGCTCGCCAGGGGCGGGGGATAATTCACCCCTCCACTTT. Amino acids: CASSPGAGDNSPLHF.

The genes are TRBV6-5 and TRBJ2-7, with TRBD2 identical over 11 bases. Germline CDR1 is MNHEY and CDR2 is SVGAGI. This CDR3 spans 15 amino acids. Trimming removed 5 bases from V and 4 bases from J; junction bases left unmatched: 7. The CDR3 spells CASSTQTSGEYEQYF. For the CDR3, the DNA is TGTGCCAGCAGTACCCAGACTAGCGGGGAGTACGAGCAGTACTTC.

This clone was observed once. The CDR3 spells CASAVKGGHSYEQYF. DNA of the CDR3: TGTGCCAGCGCAGTTAAAGGCGGCCATAGCTACGAGCAGTACTTC. V gene TRBV6-5 combines with J gene TRBJ2-7; D unresolved. The CDR3 is 15 residues long. V was cut by 8 bases and J by 3 bases, with 20 bases left in between. Germline CDR1 MNHEY, CDR2 SVGAGI.

V gene TRBV2 combines with J gene TRBJ2-6, with 10 bases matching TRBD2. The CDR3 consists of 17 residues. Germline lookup yields CDR1 SNHLY and CDR2 FYNNEI. With 3 bases clipped from V and 2 bases from J, the junction kept 4 bases outside the gene matches. In DNA, the CDR3 is TGTGCCAGCAGTGAGAGTCTAGCGGGAGCTGGGGCCAACGTCCTGACTTTC. As protein: CASSESLAGAGANVLTF.

The chain employs TRBV11-2 and TRBJ2-1, with 8 bases that match TRBD2. The trim removed 1 base at V and 9 bases at J, leaving 8 bases unmatched. The CDR3 loop spans 15 amino acids. CDR1 and CDR2 from the germline V gene are SGHAT and FQNNGV. The CDR3 reads CASSLGAGGPFEQFF. CDR3 nucleotide sequence: TGTGCCAGCAGCTTAGGGGCGGGAGGCCCCTTTGAGCAGTTCTTC.

This clone was counted a few times. The chain is built from TRBV4-3 and TRBJ2-7; 10 nucleotides line up with TRBD1. Germline V lookup: CDR1 LGHNA, CDR2 YSLEER. CDR3 length: 15 residues. The V and J ends lost 1 base and 3 bases, in that order; junction bases with no gene match: 3. The CDR3 region has the DNA TGCGCCAGCAGCCAAGCGGGACAGGGGCACTACGAGCAGTACTTC. Protein sequence: CASSQAGQGHYEQYF.

The chain couples TRBV7-9 to TRBJ2-7; the D is unclear. The germline V gene encodes CDR1 SEHNR and CDR2 FQNEAQ (reference sequence). The CDR3 consists of 13 residues. The V and J ends lost 1 base and 3 bases respectively, with 7 bases between them. The CDR3 DNA is TGTGCCAGCAGCTTAGTGCAGATCTACGAGCAGTACTTC. It is translated as CASSLVQIYEQYF.

This clone was observed a single time. V usage is TRBV10-3 and J usage is TRBJ1-2; 7 nucleotides line up with TRBD1. Per the germline V gene, CDR1 is ENHRY and CDR2 is SYGVKD. The ends lost 1 base at V and 6 bases at J; junction bases unmatched: 5. The CDR3 has 14 residues. This CDR3 reads CAISEFGQDNGYTF. The CDR3 nucleotides read TGTGCCATCAGTGAGTTCGGACAGGACAATGGCTACACCTTC.

This chain uses TRBV18 with TRBJ1-1; D is uncertain. Germline V lookup: CDR1 KGHSH, CDR2 LQKENI. V lost 4 bases and J 0 bases, leaving 3 bases between the germline ends. CDR3 length: 12 amino acids. CDR3 coding DNA: TGTGCCAGCTCACTAGTGAACACTGAAGCTTTCTTT. Translating gives CASSLVNTEAFF.

This chain links TRBV6-5 with TRBJ1-2; D unresolved. Germline CDR1 is MNHEY and CDR2 is SVGAGI. V was clipped by 2 bases and J by 3 bases, with 16 bases between them. The CDR3 extends over 16 amino acids. CDR3 sequence: CASSYRWTDSDYGYTF. The CDR3 coding sequence is TGTGCCAGCAGTTACCGCTGGACGGACTCAGACTATGGCTACACCTTC.

The chain carries TRBV6-5 and TRBJ2-7, with TRBD1 matching over 9 bases. The CDR3 contains 13 residues. Looked up from germline, CDR1 is MNHEY and CDR2 is SVGAGI. The V segment lost 8 bases and the J segment 2 bases; nucleotides outside the gene matches: 4. In nucleotides, the CDR3 is TGTGCCAGCTCCCGGGACAGGGCCTACGAGCAGTACTTC. Protein sequence: CASSRDRAYEQYF.

This sequence joins TRBV2 and TRBJ1-3; a weak D match, TRBD1 (6 bases). The germline CDR1 and CDR2 sequences are SNHLY and FYNNEI. The CDR3 is made up of 15 amino acids. V lost 4 bases, J lost 3 bases, and 13 bases lay in between. The CDR3 loop reads CASSVGGARGNTIYF. As DNA, the CDR3 is TGTGCCAGCAGTGTTGGGGGGGCGCGTGGAAACACCATATATTTT.

The V call is TRBV5-1, the J call TRBJ2-5; 10 bases fit TRBD1. Near its end, the DNA agrees better with TRBJ2-7, so the J call may be wrong. The CDR3 is 15 amino acids. CDR1 is SGHRS and CDR2 is YFSETQ in the germline V gene. The CDR3 loop reads CASSTSGTGAYEQYF. The DNA of the CDR3 is TGCGCCAGCAGCACCTCCGGGACAGGGGCCTACGAGCAGTACTTC.